The text below deals with one T cell receptor beta chain. Antigen: not known. The data belong to a study of graft-versus-host responses after intestinal transplantation. Study in general: Multivisceral, liver-intestinal, or isolated intestinal transplants were given to recipients. Study-wide points: In recipient marrow, GvH clones were found, and some appeared first in ileum or blood.

Method: immunoSEQ multiplex PCR; TCRdb's copy keeps in-frame clones and lacks some. This sample has over 100,000 clones; about 95% occur once, and the top ten carry around 3%. In germline, CDR1 is MNHEY, CDR2 SMNVEV (reference sequence). Between the trimmed V and J ends, which lost 2 bases and 2 bases, there was a span of 13 bases. The CDR3 contains 15 residues. The TCR comes from a human donor who received an intestinal transplant. The specimen comprised unstimulated CD8+ T cells sorted from spleen or lymph node cells, sampled before intestinal transplant. The chain links TRBV27 to TRBJ2-7; weak D call: TRBD2 (5 bases). CDR3 sequence (DNA): TGTGCCAGCAGTTTAATAGCGCTTGGACCCTACGAGCAGTACTTC. Its protein is CASSLIALGPYEQYF.